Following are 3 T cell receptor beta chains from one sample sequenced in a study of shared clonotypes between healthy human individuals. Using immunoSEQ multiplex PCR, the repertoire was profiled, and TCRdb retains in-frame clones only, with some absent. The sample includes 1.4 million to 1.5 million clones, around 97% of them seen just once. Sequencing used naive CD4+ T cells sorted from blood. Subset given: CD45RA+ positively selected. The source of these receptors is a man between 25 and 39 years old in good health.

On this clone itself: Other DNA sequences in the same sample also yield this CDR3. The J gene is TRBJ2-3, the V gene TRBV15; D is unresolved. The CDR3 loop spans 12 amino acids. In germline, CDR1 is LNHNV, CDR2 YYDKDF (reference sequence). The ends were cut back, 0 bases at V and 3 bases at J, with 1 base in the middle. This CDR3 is CATSRDTDTQYF. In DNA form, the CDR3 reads TGTGCCACCAGCAGAGATACAGATACGCAGTATTTT.

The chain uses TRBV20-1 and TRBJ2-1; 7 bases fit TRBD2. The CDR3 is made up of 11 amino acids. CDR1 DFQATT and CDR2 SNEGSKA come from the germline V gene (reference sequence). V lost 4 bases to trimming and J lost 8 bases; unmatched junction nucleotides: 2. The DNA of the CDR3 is TGCAGTGCTAAGACTAGCCATGAGCAGTTCTTC. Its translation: CSAKTSHEQFF.

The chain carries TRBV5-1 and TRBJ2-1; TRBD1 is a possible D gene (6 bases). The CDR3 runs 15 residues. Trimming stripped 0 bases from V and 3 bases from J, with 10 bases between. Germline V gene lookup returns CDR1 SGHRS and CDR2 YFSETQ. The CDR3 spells CASSLAQGNYNEQFF. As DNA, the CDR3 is TGCGCCAGCAGCTTGGCACAGGGTAACTACAATGAGCAGTTCTTC. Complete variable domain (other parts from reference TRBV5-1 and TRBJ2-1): KAGVTQTPRYLIKTRGQQVTLSCSPISGHRSVSWYQQTPGQGLQFLFEYFSETQRNKGNFPGRFSGRQFSNSRSEMNVSTLELGDSALYLCASSLAQGNYNEQFFGPGTRLTVL.